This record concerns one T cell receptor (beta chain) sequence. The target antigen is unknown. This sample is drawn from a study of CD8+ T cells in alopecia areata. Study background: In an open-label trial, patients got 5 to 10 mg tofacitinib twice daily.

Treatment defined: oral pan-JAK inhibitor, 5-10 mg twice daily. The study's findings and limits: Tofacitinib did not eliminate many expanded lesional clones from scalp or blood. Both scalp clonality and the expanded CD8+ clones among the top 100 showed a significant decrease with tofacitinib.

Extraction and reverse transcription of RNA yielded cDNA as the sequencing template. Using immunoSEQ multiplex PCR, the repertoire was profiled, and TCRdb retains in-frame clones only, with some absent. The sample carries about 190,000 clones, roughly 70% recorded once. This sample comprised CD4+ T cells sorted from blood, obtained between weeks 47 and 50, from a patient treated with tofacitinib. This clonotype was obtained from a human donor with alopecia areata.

In DNA, the CDR3 is TGTGCCAGCAGTGATCTCGGTGATGGCTACACCTTC. This codes for CASSDLGDGYTF. V usage is TRBV2 and J usage is TRBJ1-2; no firm D call. V was clipped by 3 bases and J by 6 bases, with 8 bases between them. Germline CDR1 SNHLY, CDR2 FYNNEI. CDR3 length equals 12 residues.